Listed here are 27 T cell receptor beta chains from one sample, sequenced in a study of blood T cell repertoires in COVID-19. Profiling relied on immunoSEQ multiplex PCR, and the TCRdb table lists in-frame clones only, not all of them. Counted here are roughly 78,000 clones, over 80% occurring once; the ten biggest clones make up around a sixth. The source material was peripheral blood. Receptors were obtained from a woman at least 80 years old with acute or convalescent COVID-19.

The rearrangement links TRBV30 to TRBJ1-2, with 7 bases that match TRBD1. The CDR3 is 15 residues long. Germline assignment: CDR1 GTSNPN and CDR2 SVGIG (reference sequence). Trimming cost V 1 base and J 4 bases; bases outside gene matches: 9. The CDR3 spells CAWSATWDSLYGYTF. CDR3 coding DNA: TGTGCCTGGAGTGCCACATGGGACAGCCTCTATGGCTACACCTTC.

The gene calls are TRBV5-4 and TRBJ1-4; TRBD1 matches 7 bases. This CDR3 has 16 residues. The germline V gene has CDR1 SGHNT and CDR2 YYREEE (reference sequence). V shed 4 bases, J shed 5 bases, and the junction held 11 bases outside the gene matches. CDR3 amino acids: CASSPGGGLRNEKLFF. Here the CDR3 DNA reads TGTGCCAGCAGCCCAGGGGGTGGACTGCGCAATGAAAAACTGTTTTTT.

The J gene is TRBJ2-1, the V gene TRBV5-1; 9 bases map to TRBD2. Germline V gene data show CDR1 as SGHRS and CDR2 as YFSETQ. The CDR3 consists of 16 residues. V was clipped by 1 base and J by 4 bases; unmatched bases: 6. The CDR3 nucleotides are TGCGCCAGCAGCTTGATGTCGACTAGCGGTTACAATGAGCAGTTCTTC. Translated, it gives CASSLMSTSGYNEQFF.

CDR3 nucleotide sequence: TGCGCCAGCAGCACCGGGACTGCTAATGAAAAACTGTTTTTT. Translated, it gives CASSTGTANEKLFF. The chain has TRBV5-1 and TRBJ1-4; D is perhaps TRBD1 (5 bases). V lost 4 bases to trimming and J lost 3 bases, with 10 bases between them. Germline V gives CDR1 SGHRS, CDR2 YFSETQ. The CDR3 contains 14 residues. Full variable domain (rest looked up from reference TRBV5-1 and TRBJ1-4): KAGVTQTPRYLIKTRGQQVTLSCSPISGHRSVSWYQQTPGQGLQFLFEYFSETQRNKGNFPGRFSGRQFSNSRSEMNVSTLELGDSALYLCASSTGTANEKLFFGSGTQLSVL.

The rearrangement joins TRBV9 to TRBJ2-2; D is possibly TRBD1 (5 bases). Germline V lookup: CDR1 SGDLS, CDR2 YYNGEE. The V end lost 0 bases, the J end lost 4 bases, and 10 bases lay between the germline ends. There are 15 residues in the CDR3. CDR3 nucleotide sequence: TGTGCCAGCAGCGTAGGGGGCAGCCCCACCGGGGAGCTGTTTTTT. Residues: CASSVGGSPTGELFF.

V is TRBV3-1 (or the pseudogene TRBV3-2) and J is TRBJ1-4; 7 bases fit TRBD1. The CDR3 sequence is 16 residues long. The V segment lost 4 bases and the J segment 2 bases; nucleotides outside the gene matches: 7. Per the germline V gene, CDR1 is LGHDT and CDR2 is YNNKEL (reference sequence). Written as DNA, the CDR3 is TGTGCCAGCAGCCCAACAGGGGCAGGCACTAATGAAAAACTGTTTTTT. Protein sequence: CASSPTGAGTNEKLFF.

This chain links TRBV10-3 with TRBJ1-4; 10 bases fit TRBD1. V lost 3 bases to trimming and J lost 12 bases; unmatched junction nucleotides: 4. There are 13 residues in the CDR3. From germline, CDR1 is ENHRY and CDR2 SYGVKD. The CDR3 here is CAISEGGTGELFF. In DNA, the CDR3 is TGTGCCATCAGTGAAGGTGGGACAGGGGAACTGTTTTTT.

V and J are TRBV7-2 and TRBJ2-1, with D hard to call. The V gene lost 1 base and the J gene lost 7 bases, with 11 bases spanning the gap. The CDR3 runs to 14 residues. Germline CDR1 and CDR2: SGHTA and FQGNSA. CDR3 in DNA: TGTGCCAGCAGCTTAGGGGCTGGTGCAAATGAGCAGTTCTTC. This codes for CASSLGAGANEQFF.

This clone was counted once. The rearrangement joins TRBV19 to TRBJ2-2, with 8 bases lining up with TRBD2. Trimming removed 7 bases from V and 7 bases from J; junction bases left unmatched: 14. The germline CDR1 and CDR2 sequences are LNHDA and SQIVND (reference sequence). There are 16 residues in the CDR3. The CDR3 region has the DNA TGTGCCAGTACTCTAAGCGGGAGTCCCTCCAGCGGGGAGCTGTTTTTT. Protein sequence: CASTLSGSPSSGELFF.

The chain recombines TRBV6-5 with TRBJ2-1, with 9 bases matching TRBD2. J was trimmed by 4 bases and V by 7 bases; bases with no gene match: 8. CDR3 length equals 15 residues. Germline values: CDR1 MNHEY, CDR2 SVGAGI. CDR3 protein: CASKSAGGGYNEQFF. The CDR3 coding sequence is TGTGCCAGCAAATCAGCGGGAGGAGGATACAATGAGCAGTTCTTC.

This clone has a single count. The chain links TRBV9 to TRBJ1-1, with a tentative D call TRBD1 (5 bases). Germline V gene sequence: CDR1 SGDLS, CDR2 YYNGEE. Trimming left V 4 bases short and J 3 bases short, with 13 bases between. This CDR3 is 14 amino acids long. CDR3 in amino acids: CASSTRTQDTEAFF. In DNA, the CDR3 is TGTGCCAGCAGCACAAGGACACAGGACACTGAAGCTTTCTTT.

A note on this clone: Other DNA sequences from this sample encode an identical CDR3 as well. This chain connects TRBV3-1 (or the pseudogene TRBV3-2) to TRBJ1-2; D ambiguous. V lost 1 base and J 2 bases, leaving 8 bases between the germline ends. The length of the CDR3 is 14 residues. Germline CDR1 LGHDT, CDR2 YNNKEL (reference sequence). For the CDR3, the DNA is TGTGCCAGCAGCCAAGGGGCAGGAAACTATGGCTACACCTTC. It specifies CASSQGAGNYGYTF.

DNA for the CDR3: TGTGCCAGCAGTATCGGGACTAGCGTAGAGACCCAGTACTTC. This encodes CASSIGTSVETQYF. The chain links TRBV27 to TRBJ2-5; TRBD2 matches 10 bases. There are 14 residues in the CDR3. V shed 5 bases and J 4 bases; nucleotides not matched to a gene: 4. The germline CDR1 and CDR2 sequences are MNHEY and SMNVEV (reference sequence).

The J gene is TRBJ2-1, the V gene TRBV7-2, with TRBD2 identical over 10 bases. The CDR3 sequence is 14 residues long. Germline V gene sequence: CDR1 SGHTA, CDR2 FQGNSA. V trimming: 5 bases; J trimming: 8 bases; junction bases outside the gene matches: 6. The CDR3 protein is CASSPASGGDEQFF. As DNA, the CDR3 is TGTGCCAGCAGCCCGGCTAGCGGGGGTGATGAGCAGTTCTTC.

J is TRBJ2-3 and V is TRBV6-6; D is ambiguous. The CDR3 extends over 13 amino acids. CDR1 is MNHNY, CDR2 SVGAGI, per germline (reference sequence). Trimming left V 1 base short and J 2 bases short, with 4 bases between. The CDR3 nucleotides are TGTGCCAGCAGTTACTACAACACAGATACGCAGTATTTT. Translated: CASSYYNTDTQYF.

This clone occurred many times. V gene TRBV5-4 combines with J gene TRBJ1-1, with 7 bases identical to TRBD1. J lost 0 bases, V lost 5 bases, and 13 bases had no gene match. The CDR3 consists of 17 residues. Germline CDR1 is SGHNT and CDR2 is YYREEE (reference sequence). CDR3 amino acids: CASRRGGGRNLNTEAFF. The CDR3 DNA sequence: TGTGCCAGCAGACGTGGAGGGGGCCGAAACCTGAACACTGAAGCTTTCTTT.

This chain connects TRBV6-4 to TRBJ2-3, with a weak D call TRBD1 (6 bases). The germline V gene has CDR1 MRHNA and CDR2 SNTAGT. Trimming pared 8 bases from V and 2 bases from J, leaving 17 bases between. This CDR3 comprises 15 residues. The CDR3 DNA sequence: TGTGCCAGCTCCCCACAGGGCGCCCCCACAGATACGCAGTATTTT. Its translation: CASSPQGAPTDTQYF.

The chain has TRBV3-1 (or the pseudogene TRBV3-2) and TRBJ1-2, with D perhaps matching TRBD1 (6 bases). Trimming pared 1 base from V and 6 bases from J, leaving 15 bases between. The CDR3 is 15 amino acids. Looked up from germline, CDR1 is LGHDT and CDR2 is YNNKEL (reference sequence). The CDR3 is CASSQAEQGFNGYTF. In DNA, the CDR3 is TGTGCCAGCAGCCAAGCGGAGCAGGGGTTCAATGGCTACACCTTC.

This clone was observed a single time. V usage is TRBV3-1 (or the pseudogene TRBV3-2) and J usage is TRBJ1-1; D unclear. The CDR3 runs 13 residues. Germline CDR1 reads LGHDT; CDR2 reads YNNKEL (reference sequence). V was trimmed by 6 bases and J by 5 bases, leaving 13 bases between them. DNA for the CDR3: TGTGCCAGCAGATTCGCGGAGAGGACTGAAGCTTTCTTT. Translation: CASRFAERTEAFF.

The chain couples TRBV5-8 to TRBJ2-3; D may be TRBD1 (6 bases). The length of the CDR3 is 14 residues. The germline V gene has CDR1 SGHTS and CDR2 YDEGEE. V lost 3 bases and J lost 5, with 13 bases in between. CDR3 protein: CASSWRTVGDTQYF. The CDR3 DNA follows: TGTGCCAGCAGCTGGCGGACAGTCGGAGATACGCAGTATTTT.

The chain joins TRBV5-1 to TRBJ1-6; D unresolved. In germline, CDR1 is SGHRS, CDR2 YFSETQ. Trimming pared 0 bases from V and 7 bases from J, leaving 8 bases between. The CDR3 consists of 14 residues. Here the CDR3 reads CASSLGEENSPLHF. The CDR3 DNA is TGCGCCAGCAGCTTGGGGGAGGAGAATTCACCCCTCCACTTT.

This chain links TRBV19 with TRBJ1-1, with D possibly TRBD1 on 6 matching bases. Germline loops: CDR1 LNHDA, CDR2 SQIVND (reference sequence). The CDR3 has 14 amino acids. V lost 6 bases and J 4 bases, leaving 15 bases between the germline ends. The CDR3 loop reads CASSQGIGLTEAFF. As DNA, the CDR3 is TGTGCCAGTAGCCAGGGGATTGGTCTCACTGAAGCTTTCTTT.

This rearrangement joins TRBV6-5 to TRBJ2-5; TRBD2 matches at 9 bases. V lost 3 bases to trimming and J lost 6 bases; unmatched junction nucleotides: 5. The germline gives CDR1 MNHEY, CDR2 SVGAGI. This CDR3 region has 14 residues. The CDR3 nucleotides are TGTGCCAGCAGTTATGGTAGCGGGGGTCAGACCCAGTACTTC. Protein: CASSYGSGGQTQYF.

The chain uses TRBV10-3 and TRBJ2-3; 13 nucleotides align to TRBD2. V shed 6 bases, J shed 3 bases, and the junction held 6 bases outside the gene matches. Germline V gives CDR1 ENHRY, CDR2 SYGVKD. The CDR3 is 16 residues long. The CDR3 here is CAISRLAGGGTDTQYF. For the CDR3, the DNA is TGTGCCATCAGCAGACTAGCGGGAGGTGGGACAGATACGCAGTATTTT.

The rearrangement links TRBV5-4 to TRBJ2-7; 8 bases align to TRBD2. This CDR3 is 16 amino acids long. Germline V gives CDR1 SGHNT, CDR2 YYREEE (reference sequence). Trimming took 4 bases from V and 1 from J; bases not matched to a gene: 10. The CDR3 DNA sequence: TGTGCCAGCAGCCCCGAAGGGACTAGGGGTTCCTACGAGCAGTACTTC. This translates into CASSPEGTRGSYEQYF.

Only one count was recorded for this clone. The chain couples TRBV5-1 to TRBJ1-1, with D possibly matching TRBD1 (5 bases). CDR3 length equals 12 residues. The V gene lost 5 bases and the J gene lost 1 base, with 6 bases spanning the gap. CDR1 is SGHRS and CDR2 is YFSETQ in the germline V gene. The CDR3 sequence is CASRTENTEAFF. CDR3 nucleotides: TGCGCCAGCAGGACAGAGAACACTGAAGCTTTCTTT.

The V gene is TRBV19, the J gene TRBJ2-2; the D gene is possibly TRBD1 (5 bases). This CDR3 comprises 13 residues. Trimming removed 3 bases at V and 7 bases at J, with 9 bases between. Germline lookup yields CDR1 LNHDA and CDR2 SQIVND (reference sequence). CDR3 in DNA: TGTGCCAGTAGTATTCAGGGAATCGGGGAGCTGTTTTTT. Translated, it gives CASSIQGIGELFF. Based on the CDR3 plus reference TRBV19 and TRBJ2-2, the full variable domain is DGGITQSPKYLFRKEGQNVTLSCEQNLNHDAMYWYRQDPGQGLRLIYYSQIVNDFQKGDIAEGYSVSREKKESFPLTVTSAQKNPTAFYLCASSIQGIGELFFGEGSRLTVL.